The subject of this entry is one T cell receptor (beta chain). The target antigen is unknown. Primers for the PCR totalled 60 Vbeta and 13 Jbeta. Here immunoSEQ multiplex PCR was the method, and the copy in TCRdb shows in-frame clones only, minus some. The table shows 130,000 or so clones, with approximately 10% occurring only once. CDR3 size: 17 residues. Looked up from germline, CDR1 is SGHDN and CDR2 is FVKESK. Unmatched junction bases numbered 9, after V lost 3 bases and J lost 6 bases. These data belong to a study of cytomegalovirus exposure and HLA in healthy donors. Study-level findings and limits: The study labeled 150 to 200 TCR beta chains cytomegalovirus-associated.

The sequence was obtained from a woman aged 40 to 55 in good health and CMV-seropositive. Source material: PBMCs. This chain uses TRBV14 with TRBJ2-2; 11 bases are shared with TRBD1. CDR3: CASSQIGQGAFPGELFF. The CDR3 coding sequence is TGTGCCAGCAGCCAGATCGGACAGGGGGCCTTCCCCGGGGAGCTGTTTTTT.